Described below is a single TCR beta chain sequence and its context. The antigen remains unidentified. These data originate in a study of healthy donors' naive CD4 and CD8 T cells. The overall study: Donors spanned ages 20-25, 40-50 and 60-70 years, half female. General study findings and limits: Naive CD4+ and CD8+ cells reportedly differed in usage of most V and J genes. Bulk sequencing left alpha and beta chains unpaired.

Sorting defined naive CD4+ as CD4+CD8-CD45RO-CD45RA+ and naive CD8+ as CD8+CD4-CD45RA+CD27bright. The CDR3 contains 14 residues. V was pared by 2 bases and J by 3 bases, with 10 bases between. Germline CDR1 reads SNHLY; CDR2 reads FYNNEI. Each TCR library used about 500 ng of total RNA and a linear amplification protocol. One entry per CDR3 protein results from TCRdb running MiXCR on the reads. The sample lists 200,000 or so distinct CDR3 sequences; around 80% were seen once. V and J are TRBV2 and TRBJ2-5; possible D gene TRBD1, 6 bases. The specimen sequenced was naive CD4+ and CD8+ T cells sorted from blood, pooled from several donors. This clonotype was sampled from a pool of human donors in good health; the sample pools cells from several healthy donors. The CDR3 DNA follows: TGTGCCAGCAGTGAATCCGCAGGGGAAGAGACCCAGTACTTC. Its protein product is CASSESAGEETQYF.